This T cell receptor (beta chain) comes out of a study of radiotherapy plus CTLA-4 blockade in lung cancer. The CDR3 loop spans 15 amino acids. The V and J ends lost 4 bases and 0 bases respectively, with 10 bases between them. Germline values: CDR1 SGHTA, CDR2 FQGNSA. This table comes from immunoSEQ multiplex PCR, and its TCRdb copy is limited to in-frame clones, with some not included. The sample has around 40,000 clones, approximately 68% seen once. This sequence was found in a human donor with non-small cell lung cancer who had stable disease on radiotherapy plus ipilimumab. Sequenced material: peripheral blood, taken from a patient treated with radiotherapy plus ipilimumab. V is TRBV7-2 and J is TRBJ1-3, with D tentatively TRBD1 (5 bases). In nucleotides, the CDR3 is TGTGCCAGCAGCTCGGGACTGACCTCTGGAAACACCATATATTTT. Amino acid sequence: CASSSGLTSGNTIYF.